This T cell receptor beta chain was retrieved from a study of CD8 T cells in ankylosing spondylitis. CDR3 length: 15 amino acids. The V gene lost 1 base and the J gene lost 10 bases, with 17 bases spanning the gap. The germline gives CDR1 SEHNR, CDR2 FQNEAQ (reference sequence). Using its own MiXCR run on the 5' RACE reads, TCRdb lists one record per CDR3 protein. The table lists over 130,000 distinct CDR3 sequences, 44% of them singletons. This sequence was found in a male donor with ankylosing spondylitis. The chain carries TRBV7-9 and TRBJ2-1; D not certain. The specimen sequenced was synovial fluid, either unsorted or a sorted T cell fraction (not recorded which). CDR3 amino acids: CASSLEVGSRMEQFF. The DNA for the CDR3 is TGTGCCAGCAGCTTAGAAGTGGGCAGCCGTATGGAGCAGTTCTTC.